Shown below are 7 T cell receptor beta chains from a single sample sequenced in a study of blood T cell repertoires in COVID-19 (dated by TCRdb to 2019 to 2021). The library was built by means of the immunoSEQ multiplex PCR assay. The immuneACCESS repertoire file appears here via TCRdb, limited to in-frame rearrangements. These files lack a portion of the clones; in checked studies, under half of the deficit traces to unresolved V genes, and the cause of the others is not known. In all, the sample holds fewer than 250,000 clones, and roughly 80% of those were seen once. The ten most abundant clones make up 1.8% of the sample. Material: PBMCs or T cells enriched from blood (not recorded which). These TCRs come from a man in his sixties who had recovered from COVID-19.

The V and J genes are TRBV13 and TRBJ2-1; 10 bases agree with TRBD2. CDR1 and CDR2 from the germline V gene are PRHDT and FYEKMQ (reference sequence). Trimming cost V 5 bases and J 2 bases; bases outside gene matches: 6. The CDR3 covers 16 residues. The CDR3 nucleotides read TGTGCCAGCAGCGCCACCCTAGCGGGGGCCTACAATGAGCAGTTCTTC. It is translated as CASSATLAGAYNEQFF.

J is TRBJ1-1 and V is TRBV2; 8 bases align to TRBD1. The CDR3 extends over 15 amino acids. Germline values: CDR1 SNHLY, CDR2 FYNNEI. V shed 6 bases and J 1 base; nucleotides not matched to a gene: 7. The CDR3 loop is CASSRTGGQNTEAFF. The CDR3 DNA follows: TGTGCCAGCAGCAGAACAGGGGGGCAGAACACTGAAGCTTTCTTT.

This clone has just one count. The chain is built from TRBV10-3 and TRBJ1-4, with 8 bases aligning to TRBD1. Germline-derived CDR1 and CDR2 are ENHRY and SYGVKD. This CDR3 has 13 amino acids. The ends lost 2 bases at V and 11 bases at J; junction bases unmatched: 4. CDR3 in DNA: TGTGCCATCAGTGAGGTGGGACAGGAGAAACTGTTTTTT. Amino acids: CAISEVGQEKLFF.

The chain has TRBV19 and TRBJ1-4; D is uncertain. The CDR3 length is 13 residues. V was shortened by 3 bases and J by 7 bases, with 9 bases between the two germline ends. CDR1 and CDR2 (germline): LNHDA, SQIVND (reference sequence). The CDR3 loop reads CASSIGLGEKLFF. DNA for the CDR3: TGTGCCAGTAGTATCGGGTTGGGTGAAAAACTGTTTTTT.

The chain is built from TRBV3-1 (or the pseudogene TRBV3-2) and TRBJ2-7; D may be TRBD2 (5 bases). The germline V and J ends were trimmed by 4 bases and 2 bases, with 12 bases remaining between them. The CDR3 totals 14 residues. Germline V lookup: CDR1 LGHDT, CDR2 YNNKEL (reference sequence). CDR3 DNA sequence: TGTGCCAGCAGCCGTATGACTAACACCTACGAGCAGTACTTC. This translates into CASSRMTNTYEQYF.

The V gene is TRBV7-2, the J gene TRBJ1-5; D is undetermined. Trimming cost V 2 bases and J 4 bases, with 3 bases left between them. Per the germline V gene, CDR1 is SGHTA and CDR2 is FQGNSA. CDR3 length: 12 amino acids. The CDR3 reads CASSLQNQPQHF. The CDR3, as DNA: TGTGCCAGCAGCTTACAGAATCAGCCCCAGCATTTT.

This clone was counted once. The chain has TRBV6-2 or TRBV6-3 and TRBJ1-5; D not resolved. V gave up 8 bases and J gave up 8 bases, with 19 bases separating them. The CDR3 totals 14 residues. Germline CDR1 and CDR2: MNHEY and SVGEGT. The CDR3 loop is CASGQRGLLEPQHF. In DNA, the CDR3 is TGTGCCAGCGGCCAACGGGGTCTTTTAGAGCCCCAGCATTTT.